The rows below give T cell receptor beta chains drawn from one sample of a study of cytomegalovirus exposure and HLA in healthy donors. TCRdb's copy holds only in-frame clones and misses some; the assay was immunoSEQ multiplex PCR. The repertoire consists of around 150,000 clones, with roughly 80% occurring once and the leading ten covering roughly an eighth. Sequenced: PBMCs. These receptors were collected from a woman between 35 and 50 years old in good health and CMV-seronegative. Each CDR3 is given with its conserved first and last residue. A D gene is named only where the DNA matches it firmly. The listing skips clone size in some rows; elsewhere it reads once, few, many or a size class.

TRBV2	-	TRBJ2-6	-	CASSQTGANGLTF	TGTGCCAGCAGTCAGACTGGGGCCAACGGCCTGACTTTC
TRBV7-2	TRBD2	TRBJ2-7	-	CASSQRTSGSYEQYF	TGTGCCAGCAGTCAGAGGACTAGCGGGAGCTACGAGCAGTACTTC
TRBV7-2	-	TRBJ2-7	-	CASSLVAGYQYF	TGTGCCAGCAGCTTAGTTGCAGGCTACCAGTACTTC
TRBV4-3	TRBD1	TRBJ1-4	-	CASSQGATGFGEKLFF	TGCGCCAGCAGCCAAGGGGCGACAGGGTTTGGGGAAAAACTGTTTTTT
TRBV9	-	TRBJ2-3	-	CASSGFLGATSTDTQYF	TGTGCCAGCAGCGGATTTTTGGGGGCGACTTCCACAGATACGCAGTATTTT
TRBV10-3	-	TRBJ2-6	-	CATRSLGAGANGLTF	TGTGCCACCCGGAGTCTGGGCGCGGGGGCCAACGGCCTGACTTTC
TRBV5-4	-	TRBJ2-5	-	CASSLEGGAWETQYF	TGTGCCAGCAGCTTGGAGGGGGGGGCCTGGGAGACCCAGTACTTC
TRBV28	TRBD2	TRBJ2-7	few	CASSIQLAGGTYEQYF	TGTGCCAGCAGTATACAACTAGCGGGAGGGACCTACGAGCAGTACTTC
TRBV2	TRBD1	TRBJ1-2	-	CASKFQTGQNYGYTF	TGTGCCAGCAAATTTCAGACAGGGCAAAACTATGGCTACACCTTC
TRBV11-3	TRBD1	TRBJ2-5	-	CASSPPGTASQATQYF	TGTGCCAGCAGCCCTCCCGGGACAGCAAGTCAAGCGACCCAGTACTTC
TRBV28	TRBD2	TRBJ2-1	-	CASSLWAGELNEQFF	TGTGCCAGCAGTTTATGGGCGGGAGAACTCAATGAGCAGTTCTTC
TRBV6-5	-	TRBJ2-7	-	CATAGVGEQYF	TGTGCCACAGCAGGGGTGGGCGAGCAGTACTTC
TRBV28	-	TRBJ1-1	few	CASETGKRTEAFF	TGTGCCAGCGAAACAGGGAAAAGAACTGAAGCTTTCTTT
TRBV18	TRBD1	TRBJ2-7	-	CASSPRTGDYEQYF	TGTGCCAGCTCACCTCGGACAGGGGACTACGAGCAGTACTTC
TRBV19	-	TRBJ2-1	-	CASSKQYNEQFF	TGTGCCAGTAGTAAACAATACAATGAGCAGTTCTTC
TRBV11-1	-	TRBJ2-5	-	CASSTTRQETQYF	TGTGCCAGCAGCACGACTAGACAAGAGACCCAGTACTTC
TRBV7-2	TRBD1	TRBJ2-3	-	CASSLRTGSTTQYF	TGTGCCAGCAGCTTAAGGACAGGGAGTACCACGCAGTATTTT
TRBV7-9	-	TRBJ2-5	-	CASAGRGSQETQYF	TGTGCCAGCGCGGGCAGGGGCTCCCAAGAGACCCAGTACTTC
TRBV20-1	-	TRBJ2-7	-	CSARGVYEQYF	TGCAGTGCACGGGGAGTTTACGAGCAGTACTTC
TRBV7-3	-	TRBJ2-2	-	CASSLMGASSTGELFF	TGTGCCAGCAGCTTAATGGGGGCGTCGAGCACCGGGGAGCTGTTTTTT
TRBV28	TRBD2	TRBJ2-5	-	CASSFWASGDSMETQYF	TGTGCCAGCAGTTTCTGGGCTAGCGGGGACTCCATGGAGACCCAGTACTTC
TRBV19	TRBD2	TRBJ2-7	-	CASSMTRRGERLAVPYEQYF	TGTGCCAGTAGTATGACTCGGAGGGGCGAAAGACTAGCGGTTCCCTACGAGCAGTACTTC
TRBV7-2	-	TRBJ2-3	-	CASSLAAGVTDTQYF	TGTGCCAGCAGCTTAGCGGCGGGTGTCACAGATACGCAGTATTTT